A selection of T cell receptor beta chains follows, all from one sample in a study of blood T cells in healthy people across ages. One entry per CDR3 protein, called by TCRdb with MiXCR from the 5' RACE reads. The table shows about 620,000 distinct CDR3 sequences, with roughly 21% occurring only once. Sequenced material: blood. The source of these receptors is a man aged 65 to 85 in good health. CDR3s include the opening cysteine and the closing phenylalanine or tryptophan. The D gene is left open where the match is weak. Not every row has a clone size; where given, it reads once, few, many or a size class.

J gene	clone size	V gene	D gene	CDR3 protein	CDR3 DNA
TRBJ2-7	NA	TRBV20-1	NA	CSASQGIETNEQYF	TGCAGTGCGAGTCAGGGGATAGAAACGAACGAGCAGTACTTC
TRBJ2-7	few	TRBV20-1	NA	CSARSATSSYEQYF	TGCAGTGCCCGCTCCGCGACAAGCTCCTACGAGCAGTACTTC
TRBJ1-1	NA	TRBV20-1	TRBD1	CSASTGGDTEAFF	TGCAGTGCTAGTACAGGGGGAGACACTGAAGCTTTCTTT
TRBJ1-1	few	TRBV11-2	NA	CASSLRTELEAFF	TGTGCCAGCAGCTTAAGGACAGAACTCGAAGCTTTCTTT
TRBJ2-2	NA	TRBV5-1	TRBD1	CASSLKGGSTGELFF	TGCGCCAGCAGCTTGAAAGGGGGCAGCACCGGGGAGCTGTTTTTT
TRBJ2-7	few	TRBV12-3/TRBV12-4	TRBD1	CASTKVGTGVYEQYF	TGTGCCAGCACCAAGGTCGGGACAGGGGTCTACGAGCAGTACTTC
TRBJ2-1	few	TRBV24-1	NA	CATRDRDSSYNEQFF	TGTGCCACCAGGGATCGGGATAGCTCCTACAATGAGCAGTTCTTC
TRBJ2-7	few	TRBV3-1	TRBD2	CASSQASTSGQYEQYF	TGTGCCAGCAGCCAAGCGAGTACTAGCGGACAATACGAGCAGTACTTC
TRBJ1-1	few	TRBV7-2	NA	CASSLLGARNTEAFF	TGTGCCAGCAGCTTACTGGGGGCGAGGAACACTGAAGCTTTCTTT
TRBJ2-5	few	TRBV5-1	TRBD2	CASSFGTSGQETQYF	TGCGCCAGCAGCTTCGGGACTAGCGGCCAAGAGACCCAGTACTTC
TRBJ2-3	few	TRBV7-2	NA	CASSLVGTADMQYF	TGTGCCAGCAGCTTAGTAGGGACTGCAGATATGCAGTATTTT
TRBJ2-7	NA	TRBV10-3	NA	CAIREGVGSYEQYF	TGTGCCATCAGGGAGGGGGTTGGATCCTACGAGCAGTACTTC
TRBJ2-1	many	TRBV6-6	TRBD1	CASTLQTGVFSNEQFF	TGTGCCAGCACCCTTCAAACAGGGGTTTTTTCCAATGAGCAGTTCTTC
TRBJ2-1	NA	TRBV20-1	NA	CSARGWFPPDEQFF	TGCAGTGCTAGAGGGTGGTTCCCCCCGGATGAGCAGTTCTTC
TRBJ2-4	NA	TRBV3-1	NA	CASSREATSKNIQYF	TGTGCCAGCAGCCGAGAAGCGACTAGCAAAAACATTCAGTACTTC
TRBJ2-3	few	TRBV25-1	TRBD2	CASSERLAVTDTQYF	TGTGCCAGCAGTGAACGGCTAGCGGTCACAGATACGCAGTATTTT
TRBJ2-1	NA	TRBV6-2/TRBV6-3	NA	CASSHPRAEQFF	TGTGCCAGCAGCCACCCAAGAGCGGAGCAGTTCTTC
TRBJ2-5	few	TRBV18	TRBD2	CASSPGLAAETQYF	TGTGCCAGCTCGCCGGGACTAGCGGCCGAGACCCAGTACTTC
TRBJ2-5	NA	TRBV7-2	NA	CASSLSAIQETQYF	TGTGCCAGCAGCTTAAGCGCGATCCAAGAGACCCAGTACTTC
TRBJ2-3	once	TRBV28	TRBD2	CASRAGLILLGNTDTQYF	TGTGCCAGCAGAGCGGGACTTATCCTATTAGGGAACACAGATACGCAGTATTTT
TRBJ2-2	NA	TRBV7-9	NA	CASKGTYTGELFF	TGTGCCAGCAAGGGCACCTACACCGGGGAGCTGTTTTTT
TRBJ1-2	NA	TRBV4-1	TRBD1	CASSQDQDRGRGGYGYTF	TGCGCCAGCAGCCAAGACCAGGACAGGGGGCGCGGGGGATATGGCTACACCTTC
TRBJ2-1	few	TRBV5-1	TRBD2	CASSSSAGGGGEQFF	TGCGCCAGCAGCTCCTCAGCGGGAGGTGGTGGTGAGCAGTTCTTC
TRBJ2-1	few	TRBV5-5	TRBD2	CASSWGLAGINEQFF	TGTGCCAGCAGCTGGGGACTAGCGGGTATTAATGAGCAGTTCTTC